The rows below give T cell receptor beta chains drawn from one sample of a study of blood T cell repertoires in COVID-19. Produced via immunoSEQ multiplex PCR; TCRdb's table is partial and in-frame only. In the table there are 30,000 to 35,000 clones, about 88% of which are singletons. Sequenced sample: peripheral blood. The receptor set was obtained from a man older than 75 with acute or convalescent COVID-19. Both conserved end residues are part of each CDR3. The D gene is left open where the match is weak.

v_call	j_call	d_call	cdr3_aa
TRBV5-6	TRBJ1-5	TRBD1	CASSLTTGGRSNQPQHF
TRBV2	TRBJ1-1	-	CASSVQGPMNTEAFF
TRBV28	TRBJ1-4	-	CASRPSRGAVREKLFF
TRBV19	TRBJ2-7	TRBD2	CASSTRLAGEGHEQYF
TRBV27	TRBJ1-4	TRBD1	CASSRQGSEKLFF
TRBV5-1	TRBJ1-4	TRBD1	CASSLAGQGGEKLFF
TRBV7-2	TRBJ1-2	TRBD1	CASSLRDRDYGYTF
TRBV11-2	TRBJ1-1	-	CASSLALLNTEAFF
TRBV24-1	TRBJ2-3	TRBD2	CATSAGGAGGPHSADTQYF
TRBV3-1/TRBV3-2	TRBJ2-3	TRBD2	CASSRRTSGSVGGEDTDTQYF
TRBV30	TRBJ2-7	-	CAWSVLGGTEQYF
TRBV3-1/TRBV3-2	TRBJ1-5	-	CASSQGGGNNQPQHF
TRBV28	TRBJ1-1	TRBD1	CASRRGGTENTEAFF
TRBV2	TRBJ2-1	TRBD1	CASRVDRPPSEQFF
TRBV27	TRBJ1-1	TRBD1	CASSLEGTGDYTEAFF
TRBV10-3	TRBJ2-7	TRBD2	CAISPGLAGSYEQYF
TRBV19	TRBJ2-1	TRBD2	CASSMSGRGPFF
TRBV7-8	TRBJ2-3	TRBD2	CASSSPGGAPQYF
TRBV27	TRBJ2-2	TRBD1	CASSKLGTGGTGELFF
TRBV30	TRBJ2-1	TRBD1	CAWIARTGVNEQFF
TRBV29-1	TRBJ2-1	TRBD2	CSVEAPEGGRAMVLIF
TRBV2	TRBJ1-4	TRBD1	CASSPGQRNEKLFF
TRBV2	TRBJ2-1	-	CASIRGEQFF
TRBV5-1	TRBJ1-1	-	CASSLGAGGTEAFF
TRBV2	TRBJ1-1	-	CAILGQGLPNTEAFF
TRBV11-2	TRBJ2-5	-	CASSLDRETQYF
TRBV2	TRBJ2-5	TRBD2	CASNLAGEYQETQYF
TRBV10-3	TRBJ2-7	-	CAISDPQGRGDDTYEQYF
TRBV19	TRBJ2-1	-	CASSTLQALVNEQFF
TRBV7-7	TRBJ2-1	TRBD2	CASSLGGLAVSQDEQFF
TRBV2	TRBJ1-5	TRBD1	CASTDLPGQGARSQPQHF
TRBV5-5	TRBJ2-7	TRBD2	CASSPGLAGVVRDEQYF
TRBV5-1	TRBJ2-7	TRBD2	CASSREGRAYEQYF
TRBV24-1	TRBJ1-1	-	CATRGERGGFRTEAFF
TRBV13	TRBJ2-7	-	CASSSRPDSSYEQYF
TRBV5-5	TRBJ2-3	TRBD2	CASSLGGVVDTQYF
TRBV9	TRBJ1-1	-	CASSVAGRGLTEAFF
TRBV12-3/TRBV12-4	TRBJ1-1	-	CASSLRGSAEAFF
TRBV28	TRBJ2-5	TRBD2	CASSRGRRTSGRWRYQETQYF
TRBV3-1/TRBV3-2	TRBJ2-3	-	CASSQAPGDTQYF
TRBV5-6	TRBJ2-3	-	CASSLGDDTQYF
TRBV11-2	TRBJ2-7	-	CASSTGGSYEQYF
TRBV7-8	TRBJ1-5	TRBD1	CASSERTGRRGSNQPQHF
TRBV5-1	TRBJ2-2	-	CASSLIAGVAGELFF
TRBV6-5	TRBJ1-2	-	CASSRPTSDGYTF
TRBV2	TRBJ2-4	-	CASRDRALLAKNIQYF
TRBV4-2	TRBJ1-2	TRBD1	CASSQADSQGAVGGYTF
TRBV6-5	TRBJ2-2	TRBD2	CASSYRGGGNTGELFF
TRBV10-3	TRBJ1-1	TRBD1	CAISPDRAFNTEAFF
TRBV5-1	TRBJ2-3	TRBD1	CASSLGYRGSTDTQYF
TRBV14	TRBJ2-3	-	CASSQDPLAFSTQYF
TRBV2	TRBJ2-1	TRBD2	CASSEGLAGGDEQFF
TRBV6-9	TRBJ2-7	TRBD2	CASSFKREHDEQYF
TRBV7-2	TRBJ2-7	TRBD2	CASSYAGTSGREQYF